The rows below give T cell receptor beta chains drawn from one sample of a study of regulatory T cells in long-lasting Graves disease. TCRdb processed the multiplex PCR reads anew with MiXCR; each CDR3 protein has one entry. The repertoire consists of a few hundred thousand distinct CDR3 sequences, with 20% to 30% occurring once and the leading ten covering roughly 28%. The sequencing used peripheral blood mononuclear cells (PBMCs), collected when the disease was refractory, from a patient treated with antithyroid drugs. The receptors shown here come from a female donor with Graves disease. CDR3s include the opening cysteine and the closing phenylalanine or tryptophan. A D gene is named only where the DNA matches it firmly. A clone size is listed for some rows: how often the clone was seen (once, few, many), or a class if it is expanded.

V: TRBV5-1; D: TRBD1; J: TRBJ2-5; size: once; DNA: TGCGCCAGCAGCTTGGACGGGACAGAAGAGACCCAGTACTTC; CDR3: CASSLDGTEETQYF
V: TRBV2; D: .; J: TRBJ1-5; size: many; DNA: TGTGCCAGCAGTGAAGCGCTGACCTATAGCAATCAGCCCCAGCATTTT; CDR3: CASSEALTYSNQPQHF
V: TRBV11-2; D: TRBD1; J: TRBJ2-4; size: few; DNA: TGTGCCAGCACCCAAGGGGGCCCCAAAAACATTCAGTACTTC; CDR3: CASTQGGPKNIQYF
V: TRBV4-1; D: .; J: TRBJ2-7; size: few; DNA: TGCGCCAGCAGCCAAGACGGGACCAACTACGAGCAGTACTTC; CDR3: CASSQDGTNYEQYF
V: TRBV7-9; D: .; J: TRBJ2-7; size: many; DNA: TGTGCCAGCAGCCGGACTGAATCGGCCAAAGAGCAGTACTTC; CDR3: CASSRTESAKEQYF
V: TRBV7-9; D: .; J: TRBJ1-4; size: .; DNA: TGTGCCAGCAGCTCCACAGGTTATAATGAAAAACTGTTTTTT; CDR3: CASSSTGYNEKLFF
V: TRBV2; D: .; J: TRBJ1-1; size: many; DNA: TGTGCCAGCAGTCAGGGGAGAGGCACTGAAGCTTTCTTT; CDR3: CASSQGRGTEAFF
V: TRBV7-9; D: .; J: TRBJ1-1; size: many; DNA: TGTGCCAGCAGCTTAATGGGAGGTGAAGCTTTCTTT; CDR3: CASSLMGGEAFF
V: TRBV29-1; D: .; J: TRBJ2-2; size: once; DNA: TGCAGCGTGAAAGGGGCCGGGGAGCTGTTTTTT; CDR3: CSVKGAGELFF
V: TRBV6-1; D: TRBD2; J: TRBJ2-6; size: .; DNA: TGTGCCAGCAGCTTACTAGCGGGGGTATCTGGGGCCAACATCCTGACTTTC; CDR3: CASSLLAGVSGANILTF
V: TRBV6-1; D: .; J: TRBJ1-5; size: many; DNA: TGTGCCAGCAGTCCGGACAGTCTCCGGCCCCAGCATTTT; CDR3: CASSPDSLRPQHF
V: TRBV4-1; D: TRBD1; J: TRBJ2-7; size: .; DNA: TGCGCCAGCAGCCACCTGACAGGGGCCCTATCCTACGAGCAGTACTTC; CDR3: CASSHLTGALSYEQYF
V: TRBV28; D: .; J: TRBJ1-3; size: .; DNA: TGTGCGGGGGGTACCTCTGGAAACACCATATATTTT; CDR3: CAGGTSGNTIYF
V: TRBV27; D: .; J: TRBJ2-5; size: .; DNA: TGTGCCAGCAGTTTATCCGGGACCCAGTACTTC; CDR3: CASSLSGTQYF
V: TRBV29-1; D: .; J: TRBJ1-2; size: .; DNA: TGCAGCGTTGCGACAGTAAGTGGCTACACCTTC; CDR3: CSVATVSGYTF
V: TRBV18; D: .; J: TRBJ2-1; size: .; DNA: TGTGCCAGCTCGATAAAGACAGGTAGCTCCTACAATGAGCAGTTCTTC; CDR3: CASSIKTGSSYNEQFF
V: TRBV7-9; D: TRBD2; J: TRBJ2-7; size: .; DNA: TGTGCCATCAGTTCCGGACTAGCGGGAGACGAGCAGTACTTC; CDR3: CAISSGLAGDEQYF
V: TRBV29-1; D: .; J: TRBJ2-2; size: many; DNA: TGCAGCGTTGATTCCCGTGGTGGGGCCGGGGAGCTGTTTTTT; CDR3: CSVDSRGGAGELFF
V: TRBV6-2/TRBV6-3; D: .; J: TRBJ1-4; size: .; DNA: TGTGCCAGCAGTTACGGCGGACTGAATAATGAAAAACTGTTTTTT; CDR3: CASSYGGLNNEKLFF
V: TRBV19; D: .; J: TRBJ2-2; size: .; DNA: TGTGCCAGCCGGACTGCGGAGTTCACCGGGGAGCTGTTTTTT; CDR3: CASRTAEFTGELFF
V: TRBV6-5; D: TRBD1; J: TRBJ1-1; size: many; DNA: TGTGCCAGCAGTTTAGTCCCCGGGACAGGGATTGTGAACACTGAAGCTTTCTTT; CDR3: CASSLVPGTGIVNTEAFF
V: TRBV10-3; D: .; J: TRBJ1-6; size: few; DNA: TGTGCCATCAGTGAGAATTGGGACCTAAATTCACCCCTCCACTTT; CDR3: CAISENWDLNSPLHF
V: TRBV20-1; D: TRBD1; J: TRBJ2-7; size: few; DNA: TGCAGTGCGAAACAGGGGAGCCACGAGCAGTACTTC; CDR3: CSAKQGSHEQYF
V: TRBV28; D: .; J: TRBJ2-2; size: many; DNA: TGTGCCAGCAGTTTCGTGCACAGGGTCGACACCGGGGAGCTGTTTTTT; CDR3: CASSFVHRVDTGELFF
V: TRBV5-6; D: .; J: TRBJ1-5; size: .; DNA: TGTGCCAGCAGCACCAGCCAGTATAGCAATCAGCCCCAGCATTTT; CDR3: CASSTSQYSNQPQHF
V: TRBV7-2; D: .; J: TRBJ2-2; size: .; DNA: TGTGCCAGCAGCCGTCTCACCGGGGGTACCGGGGAGCTGTTTTTT; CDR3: CASSRLTGGTGELFF
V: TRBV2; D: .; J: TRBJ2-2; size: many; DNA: TGTGCCAGCAGTGAAGCAGCAGTAGCGTCCGGGGAGCTGTTTTTT; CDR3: CASSEAAVASGELFF